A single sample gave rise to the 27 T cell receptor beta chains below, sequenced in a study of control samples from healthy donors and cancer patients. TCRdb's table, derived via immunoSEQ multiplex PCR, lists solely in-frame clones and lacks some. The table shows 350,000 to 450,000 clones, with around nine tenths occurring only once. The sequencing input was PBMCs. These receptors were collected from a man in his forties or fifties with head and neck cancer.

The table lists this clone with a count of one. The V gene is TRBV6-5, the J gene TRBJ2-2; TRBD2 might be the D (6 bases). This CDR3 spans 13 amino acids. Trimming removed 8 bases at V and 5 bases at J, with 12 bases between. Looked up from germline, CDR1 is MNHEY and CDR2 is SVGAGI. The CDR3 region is CASGRLGTGELFF. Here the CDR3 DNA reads TGTGCCAGCGGGAGGTTAGGAACCGGGGAGCTGTTTTTT.

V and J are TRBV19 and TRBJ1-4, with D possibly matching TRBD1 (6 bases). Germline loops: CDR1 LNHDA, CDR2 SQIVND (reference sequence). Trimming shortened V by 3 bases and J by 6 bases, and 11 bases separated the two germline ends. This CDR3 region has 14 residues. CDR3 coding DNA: TGTGCCAGTAGTATTAACAGGGTGGATGAAAAACTGTTTTTT. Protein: CASSINRVDEKLFF.

The CDR3 DNA follows: TGTGCCAGCAGCTTTCCAGGGACAGATACGCAGTATTTT. This gives the protein CASSFPGTDTQYF. The chain has TRBV11-3 and TRBJ2-3, with a tentative D call TRBD1 (5 bases). CDR3 length: 13 residues. The ends were cut back, 3 bases at V and 3 bases at J, with 7 bases in the middle. Germline CDR1 SGHNT, CDR2 YENEEA.

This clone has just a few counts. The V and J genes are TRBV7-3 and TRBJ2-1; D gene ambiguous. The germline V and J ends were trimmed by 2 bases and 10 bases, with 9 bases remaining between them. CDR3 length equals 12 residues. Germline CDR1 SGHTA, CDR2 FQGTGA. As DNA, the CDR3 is TGTGCCAGCAGCTTATACGGCCGAGAGCAGTTCTTC. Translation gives CASSLYGREQFF.

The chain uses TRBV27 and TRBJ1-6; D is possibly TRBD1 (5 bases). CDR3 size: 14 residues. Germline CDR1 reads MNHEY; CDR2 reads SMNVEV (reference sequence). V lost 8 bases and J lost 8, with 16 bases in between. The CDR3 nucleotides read TGTGCCAGCGGAGAAGCCAGGGTCCATTCACCCCTCCACTTT. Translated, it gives CASGEARVHSPLHF.

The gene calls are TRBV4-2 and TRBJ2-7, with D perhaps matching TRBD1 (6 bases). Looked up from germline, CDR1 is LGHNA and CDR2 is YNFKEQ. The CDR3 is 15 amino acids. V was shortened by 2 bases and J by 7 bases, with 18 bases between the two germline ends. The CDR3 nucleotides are TGTGCCAGCAGCCAACGGGCAGGGGTTTCGGGGGAGCAGTACTTC. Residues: CASSQRAGVSGEQYF.

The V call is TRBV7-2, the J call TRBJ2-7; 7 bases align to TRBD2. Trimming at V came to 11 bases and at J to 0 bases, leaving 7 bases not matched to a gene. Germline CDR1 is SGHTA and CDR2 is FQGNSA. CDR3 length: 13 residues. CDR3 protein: CAVGEGLSYEQYF. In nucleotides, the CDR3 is TGTGCCGTGGGGGAGGGCCTCTCCTACGAGCAGTACTTC. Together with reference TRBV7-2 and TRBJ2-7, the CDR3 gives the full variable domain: GAGVSQSPSNKVTEKGKDVELRCDPISGHTALYWYRQSLGQGLEFLIYFQGNSAPDKSGLPSDRFSAERTGGSVSTLTIQRTQQEDSAVYLCAVGEGLSYEQYFGPGTRLTVT.

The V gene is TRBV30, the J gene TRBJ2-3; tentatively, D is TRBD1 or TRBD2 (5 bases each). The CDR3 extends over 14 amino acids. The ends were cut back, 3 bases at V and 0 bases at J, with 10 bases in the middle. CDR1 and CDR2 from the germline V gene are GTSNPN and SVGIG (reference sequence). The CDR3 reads CAWSGTISTDTQYF. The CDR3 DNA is TGTGCCTGGAGCGGGACGATTAGCACAGATACGCAGTATTTT.

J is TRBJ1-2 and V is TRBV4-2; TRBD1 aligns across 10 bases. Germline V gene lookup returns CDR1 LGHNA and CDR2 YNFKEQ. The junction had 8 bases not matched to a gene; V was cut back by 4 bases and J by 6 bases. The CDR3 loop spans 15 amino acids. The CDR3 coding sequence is TGTGCCAGCAGCCCGGGGGACAGGGGAATCGATGGCTACACCTTC. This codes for CASSPGDRGIDGYTF.

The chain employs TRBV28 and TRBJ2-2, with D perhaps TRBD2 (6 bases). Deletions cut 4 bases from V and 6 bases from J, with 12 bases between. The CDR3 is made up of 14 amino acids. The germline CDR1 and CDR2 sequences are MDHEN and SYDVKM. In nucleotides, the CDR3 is TGTGCCAGCAGTTCCAGACTAGAAGCCGGGGAGCTGTTTTTT. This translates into CASSSRLEAGELFF.

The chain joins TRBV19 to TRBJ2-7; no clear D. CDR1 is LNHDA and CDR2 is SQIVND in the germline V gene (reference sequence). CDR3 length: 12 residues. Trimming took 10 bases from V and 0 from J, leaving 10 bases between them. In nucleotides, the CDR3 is TGTGCCACGATGGGTGTCTCCTACGAGCAGTACTTC. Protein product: CATMGVSYEQYF.

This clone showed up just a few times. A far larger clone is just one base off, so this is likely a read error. The CDR3 DNA reads as TGTGCCAGCAGTTACAGCTCTGGGGCCAACGTCCTGACTTTC. Translated, it gives CASSYSSGANVLTF. The V gene is TRBV6-2 or TRBV6-3, the J gene TRBJ2-6; no firm D call. This CDR3 comprises 14 residues. Per germline, CDR1 MNHEY and CDR2 SVGEGT. With 2 bases removed from V and 0 bases from J, the gap between germline ends came to 2 bases.

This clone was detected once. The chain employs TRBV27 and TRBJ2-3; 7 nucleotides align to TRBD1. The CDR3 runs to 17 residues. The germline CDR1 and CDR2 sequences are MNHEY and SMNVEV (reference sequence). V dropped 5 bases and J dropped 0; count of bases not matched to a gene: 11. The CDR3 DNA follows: TGTGCCAGCAGTCGTGGGGCAGGGGGAAGGAGCACAGATACGCAGTATTTT. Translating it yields CASSRGAGGRSTDTQYF.

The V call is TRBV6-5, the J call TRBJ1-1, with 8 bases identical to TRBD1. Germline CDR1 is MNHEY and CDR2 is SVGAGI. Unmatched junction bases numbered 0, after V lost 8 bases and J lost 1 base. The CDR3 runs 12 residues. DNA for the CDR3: TGTGCCAGCGGACAGGGGAACACTGAAGCTTTCTTT. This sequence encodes CASGQGNTEAFF.

The DNA of the CDR3 is TGTGCCAGCCGGCCCCAGGGGGAAGGAGTGAACACTGAAGCTTTCTTT. It yields the protein CASRPQGEGVNTEAFF. The rearrangement links TRBV7-2 to TRBJ1-1; the match to TRBD1 covers 7 bases. This CDR3 spans 16 amino acids. J lost 0 bases, V lost 8 bases, and 12 bases had no gene match. Per the germline V gene, CDR1 is SGHTA and CDR2 is FQGNSA.

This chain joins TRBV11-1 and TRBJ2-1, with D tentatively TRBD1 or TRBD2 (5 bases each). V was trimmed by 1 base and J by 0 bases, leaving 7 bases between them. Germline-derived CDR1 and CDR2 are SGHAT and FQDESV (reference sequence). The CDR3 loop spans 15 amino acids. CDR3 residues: CASSLGGSSYNEQFF. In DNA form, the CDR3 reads TGTGCCAGCAGCTTAGGGGGGAGCTCCTACAATGAGCAGTTCTTC.

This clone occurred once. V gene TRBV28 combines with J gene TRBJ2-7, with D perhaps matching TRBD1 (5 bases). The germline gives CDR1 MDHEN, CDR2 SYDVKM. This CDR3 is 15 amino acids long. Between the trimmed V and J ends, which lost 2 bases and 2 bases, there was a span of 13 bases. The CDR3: CASSLTQAGTYEQYF. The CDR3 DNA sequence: TGTGCCAGCAGTTTAACCCAGGCAGGGACCTACGAGCAGTACTTC. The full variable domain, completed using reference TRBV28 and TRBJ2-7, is DVKVTQSSRYLVKRTGEKVFLECVQDMDHENMFWYRQDPGLGLRLIYFSYDVKMKEKGDIPEGYSVSREKKERFSLILESASTNQTSMYLCASSLTQAGTYEQYFGPGTRLTVT.

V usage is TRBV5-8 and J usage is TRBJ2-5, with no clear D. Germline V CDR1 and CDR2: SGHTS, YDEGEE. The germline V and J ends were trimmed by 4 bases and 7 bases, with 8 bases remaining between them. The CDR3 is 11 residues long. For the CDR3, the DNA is TGTGCCAGCAGCCTCGGCCGGACCCAGTACTTC. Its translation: CASSLGRTQYF. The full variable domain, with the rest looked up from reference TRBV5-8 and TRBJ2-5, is EAGVTQSPTHLIKTRGQQATLRCSPISGHTSVYWYQQALGLGLQFLLWYDEGEERNRGNFPPRFSGRQFPNYSSELNVNALELEDSALYLCASSLGRTQYFGPGTRLLVL.

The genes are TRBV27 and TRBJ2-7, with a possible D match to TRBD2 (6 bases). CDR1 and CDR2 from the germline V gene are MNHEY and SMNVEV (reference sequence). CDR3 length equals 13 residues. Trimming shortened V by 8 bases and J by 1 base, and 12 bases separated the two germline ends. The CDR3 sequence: CASGGIPSYEQYF. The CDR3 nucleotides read TGTGCCAGCGGGGGGATCCCTTCCTACGAGCAGTACTTC.

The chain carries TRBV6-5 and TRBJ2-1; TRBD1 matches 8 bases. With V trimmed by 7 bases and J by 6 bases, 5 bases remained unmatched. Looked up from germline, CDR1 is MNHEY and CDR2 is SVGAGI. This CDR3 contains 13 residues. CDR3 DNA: TGTGCCAGCACCAGTCAGGGGGCCAATGAGCAGTTCTTC. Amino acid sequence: CASTSQGANEQFF.

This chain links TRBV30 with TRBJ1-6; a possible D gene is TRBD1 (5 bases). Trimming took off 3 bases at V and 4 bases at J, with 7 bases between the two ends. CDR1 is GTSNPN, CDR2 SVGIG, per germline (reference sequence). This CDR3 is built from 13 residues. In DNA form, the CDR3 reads TGTGCCTGGAGGGGGGAGTATAATTCACCCCTCCACTTT. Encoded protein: CAWRGEYNSPLHF.

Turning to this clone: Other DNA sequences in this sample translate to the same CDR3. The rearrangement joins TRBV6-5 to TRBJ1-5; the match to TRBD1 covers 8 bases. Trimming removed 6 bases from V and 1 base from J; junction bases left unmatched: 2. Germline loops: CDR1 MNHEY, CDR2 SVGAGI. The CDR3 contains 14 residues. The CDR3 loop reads CASSRGQSNQPQHF. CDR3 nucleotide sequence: TGTGCCAGCAGCAGGGGGCAGAGCAATCAGCCCCAGCATTTT.

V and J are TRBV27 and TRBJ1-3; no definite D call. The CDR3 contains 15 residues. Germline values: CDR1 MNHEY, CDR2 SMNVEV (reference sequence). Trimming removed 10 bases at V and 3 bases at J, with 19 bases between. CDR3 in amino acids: CATLTRARVGNTIYF. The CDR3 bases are TGTGCCACCCTCACCCGCGCCCGGGTTGGAAACACCATATATTTT.

The CDR3 protein is CASSALDGATEAFF. The CDR3 coding sequence is TGTGCCAGCAGCGCCTTAGACGGGGCCACTGAAGCTTTCTTT. V usage is TRBV9 and J usage is TRBJ1-1; TRBD1 is a possible D gene (5 bases). The V and J ends lost 3 bases and 4 bases respectively, with 13 bases between them. This CDR3 comprises 14 residues. CDR1 is SGDLS and CDR2 is YYNGEE in the germline V gene.

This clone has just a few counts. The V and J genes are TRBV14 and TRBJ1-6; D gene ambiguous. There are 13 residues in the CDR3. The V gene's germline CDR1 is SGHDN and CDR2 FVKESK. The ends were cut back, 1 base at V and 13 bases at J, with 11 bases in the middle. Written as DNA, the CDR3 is TGTGCCAGCAGCCAAGGAGGCGGGAATCCCCTCCACTTT. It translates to CASSQGGGNPLHF.

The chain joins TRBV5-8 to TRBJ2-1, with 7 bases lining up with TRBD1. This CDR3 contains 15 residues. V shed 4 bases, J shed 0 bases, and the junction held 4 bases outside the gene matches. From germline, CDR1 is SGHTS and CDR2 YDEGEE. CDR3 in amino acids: CASSGGQSSYNEQFF. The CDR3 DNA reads TGTGCCAGCAGCGGGGGACAGAGCTCCTACAATGAGCAGTTCTTC.

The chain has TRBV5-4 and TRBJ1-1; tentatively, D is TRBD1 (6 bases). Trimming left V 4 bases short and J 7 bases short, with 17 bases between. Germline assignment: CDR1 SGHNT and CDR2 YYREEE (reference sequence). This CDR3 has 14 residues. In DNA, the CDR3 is TGTGCCAGCAGCCGGGGTGGGGGGCGAGGTGAAGCTTTCTTT. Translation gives CASSRGGGRGEAFF.